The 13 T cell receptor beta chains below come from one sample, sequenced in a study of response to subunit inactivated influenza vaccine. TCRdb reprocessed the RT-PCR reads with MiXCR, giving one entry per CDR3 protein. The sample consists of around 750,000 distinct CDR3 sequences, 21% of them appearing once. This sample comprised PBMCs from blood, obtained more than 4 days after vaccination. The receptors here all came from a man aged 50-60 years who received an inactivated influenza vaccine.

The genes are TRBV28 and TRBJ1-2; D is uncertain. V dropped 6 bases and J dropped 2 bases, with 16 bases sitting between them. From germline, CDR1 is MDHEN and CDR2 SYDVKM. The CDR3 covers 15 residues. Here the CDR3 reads CASRGSPGGNYGYTF. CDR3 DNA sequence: TGTGCCAGCAGGGGCTCCCCGGGCGGGAACTATGGCTACACCTTC.

The DNA for the CDR3 is TGTGCCAGCAGTTCTGCGACTAGCGGGAGTGTTGGTTACGAGCAGTACTTC. It codes for CASSSATSGSVGYEQYF. The rearrangement links TRBV6-2 or TRBV6-3 to TRBJ2-7; the match to TRBD2 covers 12 bases. From germline, CDR1 is MNHEY and CDR2 SVGEGT. Losses at the gene ends were 4 bases for V and 4 bases for J; bases not matched to a gene: 11. The CDR3 is 17 residues long.

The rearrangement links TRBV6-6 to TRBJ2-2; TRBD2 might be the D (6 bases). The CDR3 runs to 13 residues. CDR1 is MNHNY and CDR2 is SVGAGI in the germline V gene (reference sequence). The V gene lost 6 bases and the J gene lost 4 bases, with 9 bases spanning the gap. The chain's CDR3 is CASRVGSTGELFF. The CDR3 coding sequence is TGTGCCAGCAGGGTCGGGAGCACCGGGGAGCTGTTTTTT.

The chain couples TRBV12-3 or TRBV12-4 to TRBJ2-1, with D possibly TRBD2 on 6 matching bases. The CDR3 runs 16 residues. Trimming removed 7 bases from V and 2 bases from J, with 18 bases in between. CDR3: CASNQLRGRTYNEQFF. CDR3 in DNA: TGTGCCAGCAACCAACTCCGGGGGAGGACCTACAATGAGCAGTTCTTC.

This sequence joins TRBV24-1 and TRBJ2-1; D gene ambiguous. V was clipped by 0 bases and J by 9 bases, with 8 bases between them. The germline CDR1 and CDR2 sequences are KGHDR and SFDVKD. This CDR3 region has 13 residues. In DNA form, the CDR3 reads TGTGCCACCAGTGATTTGCAGTGGGGTGAGCAGTTCTTC. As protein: CATSDLQWGEQFF.

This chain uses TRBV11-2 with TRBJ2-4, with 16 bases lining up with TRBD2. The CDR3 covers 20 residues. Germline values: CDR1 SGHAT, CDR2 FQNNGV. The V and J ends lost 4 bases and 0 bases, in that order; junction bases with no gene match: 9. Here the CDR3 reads CASSYQSGTSGGVAKNIQYF. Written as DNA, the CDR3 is TGTGCCAGCAGCTACCAGTCCGGGACTAGCGGGGGGGTAGCCAAAAACATTCAGTACTTC. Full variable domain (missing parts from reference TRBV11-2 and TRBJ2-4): EAGVAQSPRYKIIEKRQSVAFWCNPISGHATLYWYQQILGQGPKLLIQFQNNGVVDDSQLPKDRFSAERLKGVDSTLKIQPAKLEDSAVYLCASSYQSGTSGGVAKNIQYFGAGTRLSVL.

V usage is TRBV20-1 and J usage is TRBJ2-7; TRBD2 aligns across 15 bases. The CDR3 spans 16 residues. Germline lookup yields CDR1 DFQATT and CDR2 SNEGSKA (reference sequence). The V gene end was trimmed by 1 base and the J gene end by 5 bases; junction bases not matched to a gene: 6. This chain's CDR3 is CSARGGLAGGVHEQYF. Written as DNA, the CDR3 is TGCAGTGCTAGAGGCGGACTAGCGGGGGGGGTACACGAGCAGTACTTC.

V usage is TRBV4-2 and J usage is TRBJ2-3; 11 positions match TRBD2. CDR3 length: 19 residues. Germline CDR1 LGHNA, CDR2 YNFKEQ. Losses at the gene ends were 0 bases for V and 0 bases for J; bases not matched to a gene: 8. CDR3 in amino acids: CASSQDSASGGTSTDTQYF. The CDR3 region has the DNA TGTGCCAGCAGCCAAGATTCGGCTAGCGGGGGGACTAGCACAGATACGCAGTATTTT.

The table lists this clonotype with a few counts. CDR3: CSASQQAQGEKLFF. In DNA, the CDR3 is TGCAGTGCTAGTCAACAGGCTCAAGGGGAAAAACTGTTTTTT. The chain joins TRBV20-1 to TRBJ1-4, with a tentative D call TRBD1 (5 bases). Trimming pared 3 bases from V and 8 bases from J, leaving 16 bases between. The V gene's germline CDR1 is DFQATT and CDR2 SNEGSKA (reference sequence). This CDR3 has 14 residues.

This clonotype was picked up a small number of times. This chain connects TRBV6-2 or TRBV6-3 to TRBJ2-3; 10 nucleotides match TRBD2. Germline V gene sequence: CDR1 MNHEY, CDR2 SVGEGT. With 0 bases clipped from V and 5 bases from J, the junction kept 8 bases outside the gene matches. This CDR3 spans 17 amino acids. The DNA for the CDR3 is TGTGCCAGCAGTTACTCTGGAGCGGGAGGGGTCCGAGATACGCAGTATTTT. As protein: CASSYSGAGGVRDTQYF.

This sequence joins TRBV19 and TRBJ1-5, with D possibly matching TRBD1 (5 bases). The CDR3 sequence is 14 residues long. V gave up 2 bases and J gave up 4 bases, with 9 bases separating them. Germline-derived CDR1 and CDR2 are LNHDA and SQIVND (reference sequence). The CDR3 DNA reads TGTGCCAGTAGTATATGGTCAGGGAATCAGCCCCAGCATTTT. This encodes CASSIWSGNQPQHF.

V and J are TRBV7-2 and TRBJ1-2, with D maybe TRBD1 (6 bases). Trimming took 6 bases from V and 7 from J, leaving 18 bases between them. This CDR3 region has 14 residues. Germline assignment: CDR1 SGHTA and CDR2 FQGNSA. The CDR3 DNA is TGTGCCAGCAGACAGAGACAGGATGTGGGTGGCTACACCTTC. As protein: CASRQRQDVGGYTF.

The CDR3 region has the DNA TGTGCCATAGGACAGGCAACAAACGATGAGCAGTTCTTC. It is translated as CAIGQATNDEQFF. The chain uses TRBV12-3 or TRBV12-4 and TRBJ2-1, with 7 bases matching TRBD1. The V segment lost 10 bases and the J segment 8 bases; nucleotides outside the gene matches: 11. The CDR3 length is 13 residues.